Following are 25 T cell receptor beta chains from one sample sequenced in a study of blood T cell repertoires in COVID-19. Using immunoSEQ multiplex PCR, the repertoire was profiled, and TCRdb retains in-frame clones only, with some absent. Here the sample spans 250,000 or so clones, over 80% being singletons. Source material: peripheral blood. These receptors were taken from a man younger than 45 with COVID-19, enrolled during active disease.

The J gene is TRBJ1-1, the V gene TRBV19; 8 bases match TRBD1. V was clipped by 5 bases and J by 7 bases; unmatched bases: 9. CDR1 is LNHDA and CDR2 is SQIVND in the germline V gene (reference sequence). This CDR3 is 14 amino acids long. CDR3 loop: CASSVIRGQGEAFF. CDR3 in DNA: TGTGCCAGTAGTGTAATCAGGGGGCAGGGTGAAGCTTTCTTT.

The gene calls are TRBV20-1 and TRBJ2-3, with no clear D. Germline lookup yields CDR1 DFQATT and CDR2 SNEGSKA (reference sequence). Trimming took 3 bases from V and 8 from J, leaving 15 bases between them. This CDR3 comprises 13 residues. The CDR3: CSASRPELVTQYF. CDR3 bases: TGCAGTGCTAGTCGTCCCGAGCTAGTTACGCAGTATTTT.

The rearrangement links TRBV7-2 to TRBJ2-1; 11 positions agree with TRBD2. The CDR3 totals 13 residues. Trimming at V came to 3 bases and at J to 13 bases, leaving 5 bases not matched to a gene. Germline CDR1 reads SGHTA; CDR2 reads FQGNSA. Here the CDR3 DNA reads TGTGCCAGCAGCTTTGATAGCGGGGGGGCCCAGTTCTTC. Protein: CASSFDSGGAQFF.

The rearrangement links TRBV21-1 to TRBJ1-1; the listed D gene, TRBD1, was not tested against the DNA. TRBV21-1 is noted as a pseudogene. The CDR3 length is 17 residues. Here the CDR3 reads CASSKEVLGALNTEAFF. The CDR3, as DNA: TGTGCCAGCAGCAAAGAGGTGCTGGGGGCCTTGAACACTGAAGCTTTCTTT.

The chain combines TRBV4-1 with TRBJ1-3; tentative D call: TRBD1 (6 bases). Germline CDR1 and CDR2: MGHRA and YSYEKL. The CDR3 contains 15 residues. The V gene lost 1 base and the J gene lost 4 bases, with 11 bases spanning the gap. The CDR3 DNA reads TGCGCCAGCAGCCAAGTGGGGGCGAGAGGAAACACCATATATTTT. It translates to CASSQVGARGNTIYF.

CDR3 amino acids: CASSTGRYNEQFF. In DNA form, the CDR3 reads TGTGCCAGCTCGACAGGGAGATACAATGAGCAGTTCTTC. V gene TRBV19 combines with J gene TRBJ2-1; 7 nucleotides line up with TRBD1. The CDR3 extends over 13 amino acids. Germline lookup yields CDR1 LNHDA and CDR2 SQIVND (reference sequence). Trimming removed 9 bases from V and 4 bases from J; junction bases left unmatched: 6.

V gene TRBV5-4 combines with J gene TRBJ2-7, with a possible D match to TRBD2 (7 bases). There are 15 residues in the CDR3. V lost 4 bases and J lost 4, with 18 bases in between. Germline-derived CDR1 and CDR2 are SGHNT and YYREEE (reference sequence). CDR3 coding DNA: TGTGCCAGCAGCCCCAGGGCGGGGGCACGATACGAGCAGTACTTC. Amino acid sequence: CASSPRAGARYEQYF.

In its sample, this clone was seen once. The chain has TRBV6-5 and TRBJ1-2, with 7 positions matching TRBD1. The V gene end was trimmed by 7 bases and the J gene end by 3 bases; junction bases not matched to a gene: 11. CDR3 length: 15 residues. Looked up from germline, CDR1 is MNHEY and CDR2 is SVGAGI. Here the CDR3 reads CASTHRDSPYYGYTF. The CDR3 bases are TGTGCCAGCACCCATAGGGACAGCCCCTACTATGGCTACACCTTC.

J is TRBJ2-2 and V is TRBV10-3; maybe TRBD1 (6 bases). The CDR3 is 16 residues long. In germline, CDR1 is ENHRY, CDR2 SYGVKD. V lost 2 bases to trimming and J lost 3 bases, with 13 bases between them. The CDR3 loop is CAISEATGWDTGELFF. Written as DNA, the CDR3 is TGTGCCATCAGTGAGGCAACAGGGTGGGACACCGGGGAGCTGTTTTTT.

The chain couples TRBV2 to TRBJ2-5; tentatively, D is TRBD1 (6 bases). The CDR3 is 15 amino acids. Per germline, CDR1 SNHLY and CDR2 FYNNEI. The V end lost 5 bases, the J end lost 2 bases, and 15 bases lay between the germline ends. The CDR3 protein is CASSTYRAGQETQYF. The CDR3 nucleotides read TGTGCCAGCAGTACTTACAGGGCGGGTCAAGAGACCCAGTACTTC. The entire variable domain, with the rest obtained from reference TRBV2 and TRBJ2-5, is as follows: EPEVTQTPSHQVTQMGQEVILRCVPISNHLYFYWYRQILGQKVEFLVSFYNNEISEKSEIFDDQFSVERPDGSNFTLKIRSTKLEDSAMYFCASSTYRAGQETQYFGPGTRLLVL.

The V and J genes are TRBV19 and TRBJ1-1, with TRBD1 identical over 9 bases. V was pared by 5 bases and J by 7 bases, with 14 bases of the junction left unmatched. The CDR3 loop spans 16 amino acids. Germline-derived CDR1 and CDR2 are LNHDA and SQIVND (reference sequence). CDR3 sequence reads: CASSPLMGQGPGEAFF. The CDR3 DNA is TGTGCCAGTAGTCCCCTTATGGGACAGGGCCCGGGTGAAGCTTTCTTT.

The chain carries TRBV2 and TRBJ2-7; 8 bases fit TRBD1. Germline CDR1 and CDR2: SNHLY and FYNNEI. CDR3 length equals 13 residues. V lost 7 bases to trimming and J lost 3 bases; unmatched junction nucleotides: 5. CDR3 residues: CASTHGQGYEQYF. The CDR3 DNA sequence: TGTGCCAGCACCCATGGACAGGGCTACGAGCAGTACTTC.

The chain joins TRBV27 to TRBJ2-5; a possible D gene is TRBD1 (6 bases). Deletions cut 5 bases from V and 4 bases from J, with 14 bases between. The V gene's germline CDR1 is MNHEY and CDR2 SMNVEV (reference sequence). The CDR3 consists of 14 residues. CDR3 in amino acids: CASSKTGPGETQYF. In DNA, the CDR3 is TGTGCCAGCAGTAAGACAGGTCCGGGAGAGACCCAGTACTTC.

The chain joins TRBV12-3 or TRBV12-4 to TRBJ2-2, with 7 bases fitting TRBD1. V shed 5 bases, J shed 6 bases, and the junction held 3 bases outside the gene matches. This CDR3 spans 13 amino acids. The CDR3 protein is CASSQQGSGELFF. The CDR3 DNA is TGTGCCAGCAGTCAACAGGGGTCCGGGGAGCTGTTTTTT.

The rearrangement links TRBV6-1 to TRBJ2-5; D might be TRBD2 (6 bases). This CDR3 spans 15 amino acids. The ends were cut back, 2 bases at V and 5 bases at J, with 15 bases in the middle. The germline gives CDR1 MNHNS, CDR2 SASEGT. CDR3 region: CASSEQGGVKETQYF. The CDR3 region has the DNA TGTGCCAGCAGTGAACAAGGAGGGGTTAAGGAGACCCAGTACTTC.

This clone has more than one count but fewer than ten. As DNA, the CDR3 is TGTGCCAGCTCACCGGGGACAGGAAATAATTCACCCCTCCACTTT. Encoded protein: CASSPGTGNNSPLHF. The chain combines TRBV18 with TRBJ1-6; TRBD1 agrees at 8 bases. Germline-derived CDR1 and CDR2 are KGHSH and LQKENI. V was pared by 3 bases and J by 5 bases, with 3 bases of the junction left unmatched. This CDR3 is built from 15 residues.

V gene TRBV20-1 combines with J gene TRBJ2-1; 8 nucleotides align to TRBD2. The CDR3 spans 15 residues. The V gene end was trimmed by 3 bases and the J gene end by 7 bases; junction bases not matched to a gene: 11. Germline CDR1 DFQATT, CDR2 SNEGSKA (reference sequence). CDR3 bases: TGCAGTGCTAGTGCCAGCGGGAGAGGGTCAAATGAGCAGTTCTTC. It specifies CSASASGRGSNEQFF.

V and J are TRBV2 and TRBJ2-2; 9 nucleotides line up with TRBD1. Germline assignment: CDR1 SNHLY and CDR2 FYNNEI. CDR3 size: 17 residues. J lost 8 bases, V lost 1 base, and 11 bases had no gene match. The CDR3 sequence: CASSEGGWTGAKGELFF. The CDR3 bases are TGTGCCAGCAGTGAAGGGGGCTGGACAGGGGCAAAGGGGGAGCTGTTTTTT.

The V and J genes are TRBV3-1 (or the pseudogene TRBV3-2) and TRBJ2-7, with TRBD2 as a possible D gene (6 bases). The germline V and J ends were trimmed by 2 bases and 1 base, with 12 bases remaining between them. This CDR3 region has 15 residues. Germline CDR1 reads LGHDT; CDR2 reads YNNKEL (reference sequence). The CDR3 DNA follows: TGTGCCAGCAGCCAAAGTCTCCGGGAGTCCTACGAGCAGTACTTC. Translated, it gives CASSQSLRESYEQYF.

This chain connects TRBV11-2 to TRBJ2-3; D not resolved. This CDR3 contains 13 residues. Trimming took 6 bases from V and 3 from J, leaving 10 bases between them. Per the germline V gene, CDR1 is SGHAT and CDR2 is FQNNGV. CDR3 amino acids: CASRPTVTDTQYF. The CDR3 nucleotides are TGTGCCAGCAGACCCACAGTTACAGATACGCAGTATTTT. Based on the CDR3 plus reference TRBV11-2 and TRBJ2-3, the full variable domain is EAGVAQSPRYKIIEKRQSVAFWCNPISGHATLYWYQQILGQGPKLLIQFQNNGVVDDSQLPKDRFSAERLKGVDSTLKIQPAKLEDSAVYLCASRPTVTDTQYFGPGTRLTVL.

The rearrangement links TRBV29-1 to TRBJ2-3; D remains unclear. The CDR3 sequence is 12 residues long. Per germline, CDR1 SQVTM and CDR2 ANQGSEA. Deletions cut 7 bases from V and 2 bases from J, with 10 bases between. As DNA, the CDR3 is TGCAGCGCTCGCATAGACACAGATACGCAGTATTTT. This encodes CSARIDTDTQYF.

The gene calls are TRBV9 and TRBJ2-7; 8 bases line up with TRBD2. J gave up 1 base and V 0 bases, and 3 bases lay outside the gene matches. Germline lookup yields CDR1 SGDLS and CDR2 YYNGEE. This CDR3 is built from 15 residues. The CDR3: CASSVAGGSSYEQYF. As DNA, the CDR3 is TGTGCCAGCAGCGTAGCGGGAGGGTCGTCCTACGAGCAGTACTTC.

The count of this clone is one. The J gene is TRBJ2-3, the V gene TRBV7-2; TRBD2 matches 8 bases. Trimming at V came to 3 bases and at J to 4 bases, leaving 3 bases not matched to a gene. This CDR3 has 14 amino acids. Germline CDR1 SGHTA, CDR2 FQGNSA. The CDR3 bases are TGTGCCAGCAGCTTGCAAGCGGGAGCAGATACGCAGTATTTT. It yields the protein CASSLQAGADTQYF.

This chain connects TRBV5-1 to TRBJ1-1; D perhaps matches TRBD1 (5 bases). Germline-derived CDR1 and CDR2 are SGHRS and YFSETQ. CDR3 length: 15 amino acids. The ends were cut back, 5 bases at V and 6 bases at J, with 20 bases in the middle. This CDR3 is CASSPIPHGAAEAFF. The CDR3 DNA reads TGCGCCAGCAGTCCAATCCCACATGGGGCCGCTGAAGCTTTCTTT. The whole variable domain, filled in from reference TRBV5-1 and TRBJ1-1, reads KAGVTQTPRYLIKTRGQQVTLSCSPISGHRSVSWYQQTPGQGLQFLFEYFSETQRNKGNFPGRFSGRQFSNSRSEMNVSTLELGDSALYLCASSPIPHGAAEAFFGQGTRLTVV.

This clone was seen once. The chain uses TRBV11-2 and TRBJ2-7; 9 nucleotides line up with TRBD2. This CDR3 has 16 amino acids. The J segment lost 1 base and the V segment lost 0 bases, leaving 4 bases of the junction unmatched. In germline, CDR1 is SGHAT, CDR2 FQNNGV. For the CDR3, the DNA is TGTGCCAGCAGCTTAGAGCTAGCGGGGAGGTCCTACGAGCAGTACTTC. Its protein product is CASSLELAGRSYEQYF.